A selection of T cell receptor beta chains follows, all from one sample in a study of T cell repertoires in cytomegalovirus infection. TCRdb recomputed calls from the reads with MiXCR, one row per CDR3 protein. The profile covers some 700,000 distinct CDR3 sequences, with about a third appearing a single time and under 3.5% taken by the ten largest. The sample taken for sequencing was PBMCs. These receptors were obtained from a human donor in good health (CMV status not recorded). Some clones in this sample may be carry-over from other donors' samples. The CDR3 runs from the conserved cysteine through the conserved F or W. A D gene is named only where the DNA matches it firmly. Clone size is given for some rows only: seen once, a few or many times, or a class if the clone is expanded.

TRBV7-6	many	.	TRBJ1-2	CASTPGANYGYTF	TGTGCCAGCACCCCGGGAGCTAACTATGGCTACACCTTC
TRBV27	many	TRBD1	TRBJ1-6	CASSPYPPQGTNSPLHF	TGTGCCAGCAGTCCGTATCCCCCACAGGGGACTAATTCACCCCTCCACTTT
TRBV7-2	many	.	TRBJ2-5	CASSSSGTWETQYF	TGTGCCAGCAGTTCGTCCGGGACATGGGAGACCCAGTACTTC
TRBV7-8	few	.	TRBJ2-3	CASSLGEQTDTQYF	TGTGCCAGCAGCTTAGGGGAACAAACGGATACGCAGTATTTT
TRBV20-1	once	.	TRBJ2-7	CSAGVVGPNSYEQYF	TGCAGTGCCGGGGTGGTGGGACCTAATTCTTACGAGCAGTACTTC
TRBV7-2	.	TRBD1	TRBJ1-5	CASSLGTGRGNQPQHF	TGTGCCAGCAGCTTAGGGACAGGGAGAGGCAATCAGCCCCAGCATTTT
TRBV7-6	.	.	TRBJ2-1	CASSLGRGFGSNEQFF	TGTGCCAGCAGCTTAGGTCGGGGATTTGGCTCCAATGAGCAGTTCTTC
TRBV2	.	TRBD1	TRBJ1-1	CASRERGHTEAFF	TGTGCCAGCAGAGAAAGGGGGCACACTGAAGCTTTCTTT
TRBV20-1	.	TRBD1	TRBJ1-1	CSVSSDREAGTETFF	TGCAGTGTATCCTCGGACAGGGAGGCGGGCACTGAAACTTTCTTT
TRBV7-2	few	TRBD1	TRBJ2-6	CASSLGTGGASGANVLTF	TGTGCCAGCAGCTTAGGGACAGGGGGGGCCTCTGGGGCCAACGTCCTGACTTTC
TRBV10-3	.	.	TRBJ2-2	CAISERETGELFF	TGTGCCATCAGTGAGAGAGAAACCGGGGAGCTGTTTTTT
TRBV12-3/TRBV12-4	few	TRBD1	TRBJ2-7	CASSLRTGVTYEQYF	TGTGCCAGCAGTTTAAGGACAGGGGTTACCTACGAGCAGTACTTC
TRBV7-3	.	.	TRBJ1-3	CASSPGPGNTIYF	TGTGCCAGTTCCCCGGGTCCCGGAAACACCATATATTTT
TRBV6-5	few	.	TRBJ1-5	CASSQRAVGAQHF	TGTGCCAGCAGTCAACGGGCCGTCGGAGCCCAGCATTTT
TRBV24-1	many	.	TRBJ2-2	CATSDLRNTGELFF	TGTGCCACCAGTGATTTAAGGAACACCGGGGAGCTGTTTTTT
TRBV6-5	few	TRBD2	TRBJ2-5	CASSYDPSGANQETQYF	TGTGCCAGCAGTTACGATCCTAGCGGGGCTAACCAAGAGACCCAGTACTTC
TRBV29-1	.	.	TRBJ2-7	CSAMRSGLSYEQYF	TGCAGCGCCATGAGGTCAGGGTTGTCCTACGAGCAGTACTTC